This T cell receptor (beta chain) emerged from a study of blood T cell repertoires in COVID-19. Whole-study context: Samples came from the United States, Italy and Spain, spanning acute and convalescent COVID-19. Sample material is recorded as cDNA or gDNA derived from T cells, B-cell-depleted T cells, or PBMCs.

The CDR3 sequence is 16 residues long. V was clipped by 6 bases and J by 1 base, with 18 bases between them. The germline gives CDR1 MNHEY, CDR2 SMNVEV (reference sequence). Using immunoSEQ multiplex PCR, the repertoire was profiled, and TCRdb retains in-frame clones only, with some absent. Of a few hundred thousand clones listed, just over 85% were seen once; the top ten hold less than 3%. This clonotype originated in a woman in her 30s with active or convalescent COVID-19. Sequenced material: peripheral blood. J is TRBJ2-5 and V is TRBV27, with a weak D call TRBD1 (6 bases). CDR3 protein: CASRPTGIELQETQYF. The CDR3 DNA is TGTGCCAGCAGACCCACAGGGATCGAGCTCCAAGAGACCCAGTACTTC.